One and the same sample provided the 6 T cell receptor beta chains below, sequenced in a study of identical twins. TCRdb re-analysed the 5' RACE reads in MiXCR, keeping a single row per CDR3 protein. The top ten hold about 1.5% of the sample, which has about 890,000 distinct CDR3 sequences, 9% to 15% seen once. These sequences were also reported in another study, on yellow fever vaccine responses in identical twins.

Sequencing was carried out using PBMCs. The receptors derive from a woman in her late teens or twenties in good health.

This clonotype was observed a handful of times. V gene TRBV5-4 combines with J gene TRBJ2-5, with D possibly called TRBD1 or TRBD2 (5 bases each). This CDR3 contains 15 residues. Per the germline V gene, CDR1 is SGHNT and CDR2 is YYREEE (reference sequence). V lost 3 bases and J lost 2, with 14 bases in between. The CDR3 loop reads CASSSGPSSQETQYF. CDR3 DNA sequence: TGTGCCAGCAGCTCGGGACCTTCCTCTCAAGAGACCCAGTACTTC.

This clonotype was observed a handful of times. CDR3 in amino acids: CASSDTSATYEQYV. For the CDR3, the DNA is TGCGCCAGCAGTGATACTAGCGCTACCTACGAGCAGTACGTC. V is TRBV10-2 and J is TRBJ2-7, with TRBD2 matching over 7 bases. The CDR3 is made up of 14 amino acids. The J segment lost 2 bases and the V segment lost 3 bases, leaving 4 bases of the junction unmatched. CDR1 and CDR2 from the germline V gene are WSHSY and SAAADI.

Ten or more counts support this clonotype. The CDR3 here is CASLAGPNEQFF. CDR3 bases: TGTGCCAGCTTGGCAGGGCCTAATGAGCAGTTCTTC. This sequence joins TRBV2 and TRBJ2-1; possibly TRBD1 for D (5 bases). Germline lookup yields CDR1 SNHLY and CDR2 FYNNEI. V shed 8 bases and J shed 7 bases, with 12 bases lying between them. This CDR3 spans 12 amino acids.

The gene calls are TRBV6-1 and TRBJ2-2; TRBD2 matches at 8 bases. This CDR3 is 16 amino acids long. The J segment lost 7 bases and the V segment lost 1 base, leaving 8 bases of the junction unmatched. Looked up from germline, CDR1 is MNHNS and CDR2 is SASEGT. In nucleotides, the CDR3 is TGTGCCAGCAGTGAAGTAGCGGGGTCGGTAGGCGGGGAGCTGTTTTTT. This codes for CASSEVAGSVGGELFF.

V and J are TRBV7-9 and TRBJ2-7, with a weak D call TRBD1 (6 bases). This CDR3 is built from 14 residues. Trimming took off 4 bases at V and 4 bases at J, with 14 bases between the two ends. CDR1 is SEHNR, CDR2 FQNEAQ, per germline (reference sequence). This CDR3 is CASSSREQGYEQYV. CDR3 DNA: TGTGCCAGCAGCTCAAGAGAACAGGGTTACGAGCAGTACGTC.

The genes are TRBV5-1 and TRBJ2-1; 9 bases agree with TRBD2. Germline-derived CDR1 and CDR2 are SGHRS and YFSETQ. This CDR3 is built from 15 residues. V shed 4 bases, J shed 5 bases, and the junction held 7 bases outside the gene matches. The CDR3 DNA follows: TGCGCCAGCAGCGCGACCGGGACTAGCCACAATGAGCAGTTCTTC. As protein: CASSATGTSHNEQFF.